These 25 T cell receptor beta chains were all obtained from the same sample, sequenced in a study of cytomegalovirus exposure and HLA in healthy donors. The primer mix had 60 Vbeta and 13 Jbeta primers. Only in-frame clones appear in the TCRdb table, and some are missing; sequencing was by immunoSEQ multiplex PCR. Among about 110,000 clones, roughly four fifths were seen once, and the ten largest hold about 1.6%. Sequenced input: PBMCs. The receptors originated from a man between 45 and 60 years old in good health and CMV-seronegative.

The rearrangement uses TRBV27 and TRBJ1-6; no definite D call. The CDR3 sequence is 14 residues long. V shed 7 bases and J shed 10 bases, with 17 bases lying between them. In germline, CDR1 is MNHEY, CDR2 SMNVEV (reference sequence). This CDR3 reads CASTFRWEGSPLHF. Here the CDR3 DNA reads TGTGCCAGCACCTTCCGCTGGGAGGGCTCACCCCTCCACTTT.

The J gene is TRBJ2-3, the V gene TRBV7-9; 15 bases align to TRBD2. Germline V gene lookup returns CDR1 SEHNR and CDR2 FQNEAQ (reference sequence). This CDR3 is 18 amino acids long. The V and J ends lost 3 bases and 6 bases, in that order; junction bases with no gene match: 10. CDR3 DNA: TGTGCCAGCAGCTTGGGTAGGGGACTAGCGGGGGGCCGTGATACGCAGTATTTT. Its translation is CASSLGRGLAGGRDTQYF.

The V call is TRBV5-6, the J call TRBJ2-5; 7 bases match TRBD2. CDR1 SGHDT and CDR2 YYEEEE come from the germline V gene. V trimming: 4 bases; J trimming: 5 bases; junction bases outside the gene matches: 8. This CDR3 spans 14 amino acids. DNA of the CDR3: TGTGCCAGCAGCGGGGGAGGGCCGATGGAGACCCAGTACTTC. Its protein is CASSGGGPMETQYF. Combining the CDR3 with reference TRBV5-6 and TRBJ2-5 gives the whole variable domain DAGVTQSPTHLIKTRGQQVTLRCSPKSGHDTVSWYQQALGQGPQFIFQYYEEEERQRGNFPDRFSGHQFPNYSSELNVNALLLGDSALYLCASSGGGPMETQYFGPGTRLLVL.

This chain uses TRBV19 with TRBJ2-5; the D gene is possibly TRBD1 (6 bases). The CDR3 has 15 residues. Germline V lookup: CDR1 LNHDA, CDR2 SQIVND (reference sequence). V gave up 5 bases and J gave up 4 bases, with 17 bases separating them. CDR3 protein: CASSPARTASETQYF. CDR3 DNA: TGTGCCAGTAGTCCCGCCCGGACAGCTTCAGAGACCCAGTACTTC.

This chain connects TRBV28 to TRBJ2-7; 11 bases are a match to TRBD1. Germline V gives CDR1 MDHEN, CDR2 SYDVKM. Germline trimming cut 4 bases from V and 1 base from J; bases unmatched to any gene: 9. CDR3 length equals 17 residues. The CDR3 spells CASSSPLGQGESYEQYV. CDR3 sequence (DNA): TGTGCCAGCAGTTCCCCTTTGGGACAGGGGGAATCCTACGAGCAGTACGTC.

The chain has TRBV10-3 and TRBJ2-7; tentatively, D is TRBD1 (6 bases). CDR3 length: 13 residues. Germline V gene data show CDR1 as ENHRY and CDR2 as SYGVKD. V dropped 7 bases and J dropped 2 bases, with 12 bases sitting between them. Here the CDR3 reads CAINDRIPYEQYF. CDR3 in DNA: TGTGCCATCAATGACAGGATCCCCTACGAGCAGTACTTC.

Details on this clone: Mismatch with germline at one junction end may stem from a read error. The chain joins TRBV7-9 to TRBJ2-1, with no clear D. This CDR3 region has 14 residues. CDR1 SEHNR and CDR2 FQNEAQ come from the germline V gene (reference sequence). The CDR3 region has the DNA TGTTCCAGCAGCTTTGAATTTGGTCGGAATGAGCAGTTCTTC. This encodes CSSSFEFGRNEQFF.

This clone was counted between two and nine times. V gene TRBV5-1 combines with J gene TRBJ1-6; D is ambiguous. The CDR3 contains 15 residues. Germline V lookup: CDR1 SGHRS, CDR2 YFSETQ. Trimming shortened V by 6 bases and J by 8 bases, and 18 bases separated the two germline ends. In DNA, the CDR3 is TGCGCCAGCACCCCCGGCCGGGGTTTCGATTCACCCCTCCACTTT. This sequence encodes CASTPGRGFDSPLHF.

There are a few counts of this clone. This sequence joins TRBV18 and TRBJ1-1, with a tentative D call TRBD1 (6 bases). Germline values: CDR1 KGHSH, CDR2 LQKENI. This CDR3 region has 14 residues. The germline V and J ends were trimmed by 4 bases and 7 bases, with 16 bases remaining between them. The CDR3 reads CASSLVTGSNEAFF. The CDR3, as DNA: TGTGCCAGCTCACTCGTCACAGGGTCTAATGAAGCTTTCTTT. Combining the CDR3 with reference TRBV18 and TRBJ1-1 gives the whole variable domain NAGVMQNPRHLVRRRGQEARLRCSPMKGHSHVYWYRQLPEEGLKFMVYLQKENIIDESGMPKERFSAEFPKEGPSILRIQQVVRGDSAAYFCASSLVTGSNEAFFGQGTRLTVV.

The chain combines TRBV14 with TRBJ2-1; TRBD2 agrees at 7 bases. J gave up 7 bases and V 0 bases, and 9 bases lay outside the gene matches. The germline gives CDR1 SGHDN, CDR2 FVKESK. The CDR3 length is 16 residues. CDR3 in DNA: TGTGCCAGCAGCCAAGATTACGCGGGAGTCAGGAATGAGCAGTTCTTC. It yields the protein CASSQDYAGVRNEQFF.

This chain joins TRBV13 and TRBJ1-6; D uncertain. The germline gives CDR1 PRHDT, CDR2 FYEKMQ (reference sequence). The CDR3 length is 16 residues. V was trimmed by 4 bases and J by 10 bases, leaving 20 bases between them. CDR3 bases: TGTGCCAGCAGCTCCGCGAGGTCCCGCCACGGGTCACCCCTCCACTTT. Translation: CASSSARSRHGSPLHF.

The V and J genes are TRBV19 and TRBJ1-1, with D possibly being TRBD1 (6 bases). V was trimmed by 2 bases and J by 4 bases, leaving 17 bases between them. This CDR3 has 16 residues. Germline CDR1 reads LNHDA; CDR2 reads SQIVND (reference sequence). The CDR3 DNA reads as TGTGCCAGTAGTATAAGGGACATGGGGTTCGGCACTGAAGCTTTCTTT. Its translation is CASSIRDMGFGTEAFF.

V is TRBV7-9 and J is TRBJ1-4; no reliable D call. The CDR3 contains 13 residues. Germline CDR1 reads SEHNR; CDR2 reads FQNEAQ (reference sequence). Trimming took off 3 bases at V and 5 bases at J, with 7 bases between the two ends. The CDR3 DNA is TGTGCCAGCAGCTTTGAGGCAAATGAAAAACTGTTTTTT. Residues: CASSFEANEKLFF.

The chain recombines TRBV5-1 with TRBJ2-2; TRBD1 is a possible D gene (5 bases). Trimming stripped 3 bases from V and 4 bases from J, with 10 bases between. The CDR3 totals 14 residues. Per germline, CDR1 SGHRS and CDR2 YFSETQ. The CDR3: CASSSLQGTGELFF. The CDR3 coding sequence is TGCGCCAGCAGCTCACTCCAGGGCACCGGGGAGCTGTTTTTT. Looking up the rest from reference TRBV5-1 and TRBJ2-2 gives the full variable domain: KAGVTQTPRYLIKTRGQQVTLSCSPISGHRSVSWYQQTPGQGLQFLFEYFSETQRNKGNFPGRFSGRQFSNSRSEMNVSTLELGDSALYLCASSSLQGTGELFFGEGSRLTVL.

CDR3 DNA sequence: TGTGCCAGCAGCTTGGCGGGCGGGGGATCCTACAATGAGCAGTTCTTC. Protein product: CASSLAGGGSYNEQFF. V is TRBV5-4 and J is TRBJ2-1, with 7 bases fitting TRBD2. V lost 0 bases to trimming and J lost 1 base; unmatched junction nucleotides: 4. The CDR3 contains 16 residues. Germline V gene lookup returns CDR1 SGHNT and CDR2 YYREEE (reference sequence).

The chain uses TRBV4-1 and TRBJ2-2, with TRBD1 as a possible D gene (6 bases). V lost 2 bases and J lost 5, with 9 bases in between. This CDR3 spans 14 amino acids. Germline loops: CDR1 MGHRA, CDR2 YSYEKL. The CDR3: CASSQSQGTGELFF. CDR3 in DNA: TGCGCCAGCAGCCAATCCCAGGGGACCGGGGAGCTGTTTTTT.

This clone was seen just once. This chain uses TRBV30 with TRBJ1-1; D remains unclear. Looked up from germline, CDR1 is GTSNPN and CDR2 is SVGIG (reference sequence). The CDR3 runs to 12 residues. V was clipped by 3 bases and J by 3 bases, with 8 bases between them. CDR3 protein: CAWRVEDTEAFF. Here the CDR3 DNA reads TGTGCCTGGAGGGTAGAGGACACTGAAGCTTTCTTT.

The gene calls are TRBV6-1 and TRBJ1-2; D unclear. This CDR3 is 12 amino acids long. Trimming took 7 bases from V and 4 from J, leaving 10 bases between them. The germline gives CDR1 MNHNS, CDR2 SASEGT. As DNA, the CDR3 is TGTGCCAGCACCCGGGGAGGCTATGGCTACACCTTC. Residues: CASTRGGYGYTF.

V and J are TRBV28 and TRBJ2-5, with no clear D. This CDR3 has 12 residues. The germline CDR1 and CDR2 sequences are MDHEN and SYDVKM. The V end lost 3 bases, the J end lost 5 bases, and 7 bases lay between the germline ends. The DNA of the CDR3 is TGTGCCAGCAGTTTTGGCGGTGAGACCCAGTACTTC. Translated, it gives CASSFGGETQYF.

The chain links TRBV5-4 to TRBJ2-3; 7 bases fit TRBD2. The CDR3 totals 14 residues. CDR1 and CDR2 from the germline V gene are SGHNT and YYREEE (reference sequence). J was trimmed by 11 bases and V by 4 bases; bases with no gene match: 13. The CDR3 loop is CASSDPGTNTGQYF. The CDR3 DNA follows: TGTGCCAGCAGCGACCCCGGGACTAACACAGGGCAGTATTTT.

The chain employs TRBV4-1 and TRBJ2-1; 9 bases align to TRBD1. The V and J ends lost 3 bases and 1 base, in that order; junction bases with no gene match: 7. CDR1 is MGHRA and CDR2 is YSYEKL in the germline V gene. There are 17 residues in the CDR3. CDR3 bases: TGCGCCAGCAGCCATAGAAAGGGACAGGGATCCTACAATGAGCAGTTCTTC. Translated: CASSHRKGQGSYNEQFF.

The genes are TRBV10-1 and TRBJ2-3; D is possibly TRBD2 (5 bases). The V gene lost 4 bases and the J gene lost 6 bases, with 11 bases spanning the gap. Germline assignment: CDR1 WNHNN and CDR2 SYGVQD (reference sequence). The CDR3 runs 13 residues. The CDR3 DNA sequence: TGCGCCAGCAGTGTGACCCGGGATGATACGCAGTATTTT. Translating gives CASSVTRDDTQYF.

CDR3: CASESGTVSSYEQYV. The DNA of the CDR3 is TGTGCCAGCGAATCCGGGACAGTTTCGTCCTACGAGCAGTACGTC. The J gene is TRBJ2-7, the V gene TRBV6-1; 7 nucleotides line up with TRBD1. This CDR3 has 15 residues. With 8 bases clipped from V and 1 base from J, the junction kept 11 bases outside the gene matches. Per germline, CDR1 MNHNS and CDR2 SASEGT.

CDR3 region: CASSLDRVGVTGELFF. The CDR3 bases are TGCGCCAGCAGCTTGGACAGGGTAGGGGTAACCGGGGAGCTGTTTTTT. V is TRBV5-1 and J is TRBJ2-2; TRBD1 might be the D (6 bases). The length of the CDR3 is 16 residues. V lost 0 bases, J lost 5 bases, and 14 bases lay in between. CDR1 is SGHRS, CDR2 YFSETQ, per germline.

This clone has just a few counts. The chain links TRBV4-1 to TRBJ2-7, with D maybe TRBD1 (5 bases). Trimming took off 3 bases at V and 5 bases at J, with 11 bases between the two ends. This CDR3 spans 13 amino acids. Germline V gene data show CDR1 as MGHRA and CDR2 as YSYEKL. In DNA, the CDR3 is TGCGCCAGCAGCCAGAACCAGGGTAACGAGCAGTACGTC. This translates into CASSQNQGNEQYV.